Included here is one T cell receptor (beta chain) sequence, with context. The target antigen is unknown. The sample is drawn from a study of cytomegalovirus exposure and HLA in healthy donors. Those who donated were healthy bone marrow donors. The PCR employed 60 Vbeta primers together with 13 Jbeta primers. Generated by immunoSEQ multiplex PCR, the TCRdb table keeps only in-frame clones and is missing some. Of 90,000 to 140,000 clones in the sample, under 85% are singletons; the top ten hold 6.1%. Whole-study findings and limits: The Asian-associated ancestry cluster reportedly had fewer N-insertions than the roughly 670-donor mean in a later analysis.

V lost 1 base to trimming and J lost 3 bases, with 6 bases between them. The CDR3 spans 13 residues. Germline V gene sequence: CDR1 SGHTA, CDR2 FQGNSA. The sequenced material came from PBMCs. This sequence originates from a man younger than 35 in good health and CMV-seronegative. The V and J genes are TRBV7-2 and TRBJ1-2; unclear D gene. CDR3 amino acids: CASSLVSDYGYTF. In nucleotides, the CDR3 is TGTGCCAGCAGCTTAGTATCAGACTATGGCTACACCTTC.